This TCR beta chain was profiled in a study of CD8 T cells in Susac syndrome. RNA amounts of roughly 0.5 to 1 ug underwent reverse transcription with random hexamers. TCRdb reprocessed the immunoSEQ multiplex PCR reads with MiXCR, giving one entry per CDR3 protein. Here the sample spans 95,000 to 150,000 distinct CDR3 sequences, under 96% being singletons. This CDR3 region has 14 residues. V shed 5 bases and J 5 bases; nucleotides not matched to a gene: 5. From germline, CDR1 is DFQATT and CDR2 SNEGSKA (reference sequence). This rearrangement joins TRBV20-1 to TRBJ2-2, with 10 nucleotides matching TRBD1. The sequence derives from a human donor with Susac syndrome. The sample was CD4+ T cells from PBMCs. The CDR3 region has the DNA TGCAGTGCTGACAGGGGGCAAAAGACCGGGGAGCTGTTTTTT. Its protein is CSADRGQKTGELFF.